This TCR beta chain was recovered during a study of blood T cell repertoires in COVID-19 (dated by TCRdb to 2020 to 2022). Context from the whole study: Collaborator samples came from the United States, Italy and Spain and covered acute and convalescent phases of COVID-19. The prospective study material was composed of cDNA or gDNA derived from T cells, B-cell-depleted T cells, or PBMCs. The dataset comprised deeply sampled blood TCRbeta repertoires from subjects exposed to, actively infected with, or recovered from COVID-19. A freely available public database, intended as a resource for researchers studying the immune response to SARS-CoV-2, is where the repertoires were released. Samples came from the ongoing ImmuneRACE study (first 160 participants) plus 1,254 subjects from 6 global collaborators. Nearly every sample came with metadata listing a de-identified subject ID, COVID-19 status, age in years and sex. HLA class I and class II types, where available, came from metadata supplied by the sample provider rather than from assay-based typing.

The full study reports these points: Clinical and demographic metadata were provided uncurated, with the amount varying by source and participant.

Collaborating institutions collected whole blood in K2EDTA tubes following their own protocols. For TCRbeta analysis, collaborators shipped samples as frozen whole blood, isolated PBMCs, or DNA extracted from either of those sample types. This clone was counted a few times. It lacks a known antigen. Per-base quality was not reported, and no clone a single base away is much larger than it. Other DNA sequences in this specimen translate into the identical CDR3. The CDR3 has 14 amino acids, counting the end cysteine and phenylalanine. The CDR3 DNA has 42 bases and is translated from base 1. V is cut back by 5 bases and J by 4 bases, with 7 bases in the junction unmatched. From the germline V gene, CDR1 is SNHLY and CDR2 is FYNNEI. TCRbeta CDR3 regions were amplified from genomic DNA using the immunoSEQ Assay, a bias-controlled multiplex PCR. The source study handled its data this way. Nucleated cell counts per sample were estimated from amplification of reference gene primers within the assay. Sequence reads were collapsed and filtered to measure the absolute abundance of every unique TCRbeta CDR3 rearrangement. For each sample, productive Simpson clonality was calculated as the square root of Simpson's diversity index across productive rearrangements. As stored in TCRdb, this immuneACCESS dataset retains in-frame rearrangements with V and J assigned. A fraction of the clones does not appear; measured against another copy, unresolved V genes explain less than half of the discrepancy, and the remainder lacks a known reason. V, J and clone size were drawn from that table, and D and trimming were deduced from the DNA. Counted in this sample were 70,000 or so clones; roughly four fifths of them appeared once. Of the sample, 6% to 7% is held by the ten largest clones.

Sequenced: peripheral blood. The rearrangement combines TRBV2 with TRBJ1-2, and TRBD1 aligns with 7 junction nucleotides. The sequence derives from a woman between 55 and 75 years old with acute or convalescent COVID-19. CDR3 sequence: CASSRGGAGYGYTF. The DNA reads TGTGCCAGCAGTCGAGGGGGCGCAGGCTATGGCTACACCTTC. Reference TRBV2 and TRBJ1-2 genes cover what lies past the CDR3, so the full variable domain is EPEVTQTPSHQVTQMGQEVILRCVPISNHLYFYWYRQILGQKVEFLVSFYNNEISEKSEIFDDQFSVERPDGSNFTLKIRSTKLEDSAMYFCASSRGGAGYGYTFGSGTRLTVV.